The 26 T cell receptor beta chains presented below share a single source sample, sequenced in a study of post-analysis software for immune sequencing data. General observations from the study: With TRBV5-6, TRBV5-1 and TRBV20-1 included, about five TRBV segments were more frequent in patients than in controls.

These TCRs' antigens remain unknown. cDNA libraries of TCR beta carried unique molecular identifiers. Via MiXCR, TCRdb re-called the PCR reads, giving one row per CDR3 protein. Of approximately 180,000 distinct CDR3 sequences listed, 30% are singletons. Sequenced: blood. All receptors derive from a girl under 18 with multiple sclerosis.

The genes are TRBV5-1 and TRBJ2-1, with TRBD2 matching over 15 bases. Matching the DNA end better, TRBJ2-7 makes the J call doubtful. Germline V gene data show CDR1 as SGHRS and CDR2 as YFSETQ. CDR3 length: 17 residues. This CDR3 reads CASSSGLAGGTPNEQYF. CDR3 DNA: TGCGCCAGCAGCTCGGGACTAGCGGGAGGAACCCCCAATGAGCAGTACTTC.

Concerning this clonotype itself: A read error may explain this, as a much larger clone is one base away. V usage is TRBV10-3 and J usage is TRBJ2-1, with 10 bases lining up with TRBD2. This CDR3 has 15 amino acids. Germline V gene sequence: CDR1 ENHRY, CDR2 SYGVKD. The CDR3 loop reads CAISNTSGAYNGQFF. The CDR3 nucleotides read TGTGCCATCAGTAATACTAGCGGGGCCTACAATGGGCAGTTCTTC.

The chain is built from TRBV6-4 and TRBJ2-1; 12 nucleotides agree with TRBD2. The J segment lost 7 bases and the V segment lost 5 bases, leaving 6 bases of the junction unmatched. Germline loops: CDR1 MRHNA, CDR2 SNTAGT. This CDR3 spans 15 amino acids. The CDR3 DNA is TGTGCCAGCAGTTCGACTAGCGGGAGTCTAAATGAGCAGTTCTTC. Translation: CASSSTSGSLNEQFF.

This clonotype has more than one count but fewer than ten. The chain carries TRBV4-1 and TRBJ2-2; the match to TRBD1 covers 9 bases. Trimming took 7 bases from V and 5 from J; bases not matched to a gene: 5. Germline assignment: CDR1 MGHRA and CDR2 YSYEKL. This CDR3 is 14 amino acids long. The CDR3 sequence: CASTPTGGTGELFF. The DNA for the CDR3 is TGCGCCAGCACCCCGACAGGGGGAACCGGGGAGCTGTTTTTT.

This clonotype has a count of ten or more. The gene calls are TRBV15 and TRBJ1-5; D not resolved. The CDR3 covers 15 residues. Germline V gene sequence: CDR1 LNHNV, CDR2 YYDKDF (reference sequence). V lost 0 bases and J 4 bases, leaving 10 bases between the germline ends. CDR3 coding DNA: TGTGCCACCAGCAGAGATCATGGTGGGAATCAGCCCCAGCATTTT. Its translation: CATSRDHGGNQPQHF.

This clonotype was detected only a few times. The chain couples TRBV7-2 to TRBJ2-3; D gene uncertain. This CDR3 comprises 15 residues. V dropped 0 bases and J dropped 3 bases, with 10 bases sitting between them. Looked up from germline, CDR1 is SGHTA and CDR2 is FQGNSA. This chain's CDR3 is CASSLALTGTDTQYF. DNA for the CDR3: TGTGCCAGCAGCTTAGCGCTAACCGGGACAGATACGCAGTATTTT. The whole variable domain, filled in from reference TRBV7-2 and TRBJ2-3, reads GAGVSQSPSNKVTEKGKDVELRCDPISGHTALYWYRQSLGQGLEFLIYFQGNSAPDKSGLPSDRFSAERTGGSVSTLTIQRTQQEDSAVYLCASSLALTGTDTQYFGPGTRLTVL.

The genes are TRBV27 and TRBJ1-1; D might be TRBD1 (6 bases). V was cut by 4 bases and J by 5 bases, with 14 bases left in between. Germline V gene lookup returns CDR1 MNHEY and CDR2 SMNVEV (reference sequence). The CDR3 is 14 amino acids. As DNA, the CDR3 is TGTGCCAGCAGTTCGACCAAAGGGGGAACTGAAGCTTTCTTT. It codes for CASSSTKGGTEAFF.

This clonotype was picked up a small number of times. In nucleotides, the CDR3 is TGCAGTGCTAGTCGGGGGACAGGGCATGCAAACTTCAATCAGCCCCAGCATTTT. Its protein product is CSASRGTGHANFNQPQHF. This sequence joins TRBV20-1 and TRBJ1-5, with 9 positions matching TRBD1. The CDR3 has 18 residues. Trimming at V came to 3 bases and at J to 3 bases, leaving 15 bases not matched to a gene. From germline, CDR1 is DFQATT and CDR2 SNEGSKA (reference sequence).

Turning to this clonotype: A clone one base away is much larger, so this may be a read error. The CDR3 DNA reads TGTGCCAGCAGCATTGGACTCATATACACTGAGCAGTTCTTC. As protein: CASSIGLIYTEQFF. J is TRBJ2-1 and V is TRBV3-1; D is possibly TRBD2 (5 bases). Germline V gene lookup returns CDR1 LGHDT and CDR2 YNNKEL (reference sequence). This CDR3 contains 14 residues.

This clonotype showed up many times. This chain connects TRBV4-1 to TRBJ1-2; D is unclear. The CDR3 length is 12 residues. Germline lookup yields CDR1 MGHRA and CDR2 YSYEKL. Trimming left V 1 base short and J 4 bases short, with 4 bases between. The CDR3 protein is CASSQGIYGYTF. The CDR3 nucleotides read TGCGCCAGCAGCCAAGGGATCTATGGCTACACCTTC.

This clonotype has at least ten counts. The rearrangement uses TRBV29-1 and TRBJ2-7, with D possibly matching TRBD1 (7 bases). This CDR3 is built from 15 residues. Germline V gene data show CDR1 as SQVTM and CDR2 as ANQGSEA. V lost 6 bases, J lost 1 base, and 19 bases lay in between. The chain's CDR3 is CSVITGEAPSYEQYF. The CDR3 DNA sequence: TGCAGCGTGATTACAGGGGAGGCCCCATCCTACGAGCAGTACTTC.

This clonotype was seen repeatedly, ten times or more. In nucleotides, the CDR3 is TGCAGTGCTAGCCTTCCAGGTTTCTATGGCTACACCTTC. Translated: CSASLPGFYGYTF. The J gene is TRBJ1-2, the V gene TRBV20-1, with D hard to call. This CDR3 is built from 13 residues. Germline V lookup: CDR1 DFQATT, CDR2 SNEGSKA (reference sequence). Trimming removed 3 bases from V and 4 bases from J, with 12 bases in between.

This clonotype was picked up many times. This rearrangement joins TRBV20-1 to TRBJ1-5, with D possibly being TRBD1 (5 bases). The V gene lost 5 bases and the J gene lost 3 bases, with 14 bases spanning the gap. The CDR3 runs to 14 residues. The germline CDR1 and CDR2 sequences are DFQATT and SNEGSKA (reference sequence). The CDR3 DNA reads as TGCAGTGCTGGGACCCAGGCCCCCAATCAGCCCCAGCATTTT. Translating it yields CSAGTQAPNQPQHF.

The chain combines TRBV4-1 with TRBJ1-2, with D possibly TRBD1 on 5 matching bases. This CDR3 contains 16 residues. Germline V lookup: CDR1 MGHRA, CDR2 YSYEKL. Trimming shortened V by 4 bases and J by 0 bases, and 15 bases separated the two germline ends. CDR3 DNA sequence: TGCGCCAGCAGCCCACAGGTGGCTTACTCTAACTATGGCTACACCTTC. Protein product: CASSPQVAYSNYGYTF.

Many counts were recorded for this clonotype. V and J are TRBV15 and TRBJ2-3; unclear D gene. Germline V gives CDR1 LNHNV, CDR2 YYDKDF (reference sequence). Trimming took off 0 bases at V and 2 bases at J, with 18 bases between the two ends. The CDR3 has 18 amino acids. In DNA, the CDR3 is TGTGCCACCAGCAGAGATCATCCCGGCCGCGCACTCACAGATACGCAGTATTTT. Amino acid sequence: CATSRDHPGRALTDTQYF.

The table lists this clonotype with a few counts. V is TRBV7-2 and J is TRBJ1-2, with TRBD1 matching 9 bases. Germline V gene lookup returns CDR1 SGHTA and CDR2 FQGNSA. The V segment lost 5 bases and the J segment 5 bases; nucleotides outside the gene matches: 12. The CDR3 length is 16 residues. The CDR3 sequence: CASSQPTGGAWYGYTF. CDR3 DNA: TGTGCCAGCAGCCAACCAACAGGGGGCGCTTGGTATGGCTACACCTTC.

This clonotype was seen more than once but under ten times. V is TRBV5-1 and J is TRBJ2-7; 7 bases line up with TRBD2. Germline trimming cut 5 bases from V and 1 base from J; bases unmatched to any gene: 6. This CDR3 is built from 14 residues. Germline assignment: CDR1 SGHRS and CDR2 YFSETQ. The CDR3 here is CASSPQRGSYEQYF. The CDR3 region has the DNA TGCGCCAGCAGTCCACAGCGGGGTTCCTACGAGCAGTACTTC.

CDR3 in amino acids: CASSPVIAQNTEAFF. CDR3 DNA: TGTGCCAGCAGCCCTGTTATTGCGCAGAACACTGAAGCTTTCTTT. The chain carries TRBV5-5 and TRBJ1-1; D ambiguous. Germline V gene lookup returns CDR1 SGHKS and CDR2 YYEKEE (reference sequence). The CDR3 runs to 15 residues. V lost 4 bases, J lost 1 base, and 14 bases lay in between.

The chain uses TRBV20-1 and TRBJ2-3; D perhaps matches TRBD2 (6 bases). The germline CDR1 and CDR2 sequences are DFQATT and SNEGSKA (reference sequence). V was shortened by 2 bases and J by 0 bases, with 18 bases between the two germline ends. The CDR3 loop spans 17 amino acids. CDR3 bases: TGCAGTGCTAGACCTTTCGGGCGGGGAACTAGCACAGATACGCAGTATTTT. Amino acid sequence: CSARPFGRGTSTDTQYF.

About this clonotype itself: A much larger clone differs from this one at a single base, so this may be a read error. The chain carries TRBV20-1 and TRBJ1-5; 12 bases are a match to TRBD1. V was pared by 4 bases and J by 5 bases, with 3 bases of the junction left unmatched. The CDR3 covers 14 residues. Germline values: CDR1 DFQATT, CDR2 SNEGSKA (reference sequence). CDR3 DNA sequence: TGCAGTGCTACCGGGACAGGGGGCGATCAGCCCCAGCATTTT. Encoded protein: CSATGTGGDQPQHF.

The V gene is TRBV2, the J gene TRBJ2-1; D gene unclear. The ends were cut back, 6 bases at V and 8 bases at J, with 11 bases in the middle. Looked up from germline, CDR1 is SNHLY and CDR2 is FYNNEI. The CDR3 contains 12 residues. The CDR3 spells CASRAILDEQFF. CDR3 DNA: TGTGCCAGCAGAGCAATTTTGGATGAGCAGTTCTTC.

V usage is TRBV19 and J usage is TRBJ2-7; no clear D. The CDR3 spans 11 residues. The ends were cut back, 8 bases at V and 1 base at J, with 6 bases in the middle. The germline CDR1 and CDR2 sequences are LNHDA and SQIVND (reference sequence). CDR3 protein: CASRASYEQYF. The DNA for the CDR3 is TGTGCCAGTCGTGCGTCCTACGAGCAGTACTTC.

J is TRBJ1-4 and V is TRBV10-3, with TRBD1 as a possible D gene (6 bases). The CDR3 extends over 16 amino acids. Per germline, CDR1 ENHRY and CDR2 SYGVKD. The ends were cut back, 0 bases at V and 2 bases at J, with 10 bases in the middle. The CDR3 DNA follows: TGTGCCATCAGTGAGTCCAAAGGGGGGACTAATGAAAAACTGTTTTTT. As protein: CAISESKGGTNEKLFF.

Of note for this clonotype: This may come from a read error, since a much larger clone is one base off. The chain employs TRBV20-1 and TRBJ2-1, with TRBD2 identical over 7 bases. The CDR3 sequence is 16 residues long. Germline CDR1 reads DFQATT; CDR2 reads SNEGSKA (reference sequence). Unmatched junction bases numbered 12, after V lost 2 bases and J lost 5 bases. The CDR3 here is CSARSSSGTTHNEQFF. CDR3 DNA: TGCAGTGCTAGAAGCTCTAGCGGTACTACCCACAATGAGCAGTTCTTC.

This clonotype appeared a few times. The chain uses TRBV6-5 and TRBJ2-7; D is undetermined. From germline, CDR1 is MNHEY and CDR2 SVGAGI. With 2 bases removed from V and 2 bases from J, the gap between germline ends came to 10 bases. The CDR3 sequence is 14 residues long. The CDR3 coding sequence is TGTGCCAGCAGTTACGAAGGGAATCCCTACGAGCAGTACTTC. Translating gives CASSYEGNPYEQYF.

This clonotype has just a few counts. CDR3 sequence: CAIWTGDMNTEAFF. The DNA of the CDR3 is TGTGCCATCTGGACAGGCGACATGAACACTGAAGCTTTCTTT. The chain is built from TRBV10-3 and TRBJ1-1; 7 nucleotides align to TRBD1. Germline CDR1 ENHRY, CDR2 SYGVKD. The V and J ends lost 8 bases and 0 bases, in that order; junction bases with no gene match: 6. The CDR3 consists of 14 residues.